Listed here are 28 T cell receptor beta chains from one sample, sequenced in a study of cytomegalovirus exposure and HLA in healthy donors. Vbeta (60) and Jbeta (13) primers were used in the PCR. Profiling relied on immunoSEQ multiplex PCR, and the TCRdb table lists in-frame clones only, not all of them. Here the sample spans about 120,000 clones, 70% to 80% being singletons. Sequences were obtained from PBMCs. These receptors all come from a female donor in good health and CMV-seronegative.

The chain links TRBV19 to TRBJ1-5; perhaps TRBD1 as D (6 bases). Germline V gives CDR1 LNHDA, CDR2 SQIVND (reference sequence). V lost 7 bases, J lost 4 bases, and 17 bases lay in between. The CDR3 runs to 15 residues. In DNA form, the CDR3 reads TGTGCCAGTAAATTCGGAGACAGGAGTAATCAGCCCCAGCATTTT. This translates into CASKFGDRSNQPQHF. The whole variable domain, remainder taken from reference TRBV19 and TRBJ1-5, is DGGITQSPKYLFRKEGQNVTLSCEQNLNHDAMYWYRQDPGQGLRLIYYSQIVNDFQKGDIAEGYSVSREKKESFPLTVTSAQKNPTAFYLCASKFGDRSNQPQHFGDGTRLSIL.

V and J are TRBV11-2 and TRBJ1-6, with 7 positions matching TRBD1. CDR1 is SGHAT, CDR2 FQNNGV, per germline. The CDR3 runs to 15 residues. V shed 6 bases, J shed 9 bases, and the junction held 11 bases outside the gene matches. CDR3 region: CASRPTGDLGSPLHF. DNA for the CDR3: TGTGCCAGCAGGCCAACAGGGGATCTTGGTTCACCCCTCCACTTT. The complete variable domain, with remaining parts taken from reference TRBV11-2 and TRBJ1-6, reads EAGVAQSPRYKIIEKRQSVAFWCNPISGHATLYWYQQILGQGPKLLIQFQNNGVVDDSQLPKDRFSAERLKGVDSTLKIQPAKLEDSAVYLCASRPTGDLGSPLHFGNGTRLTVT.

Written as DNA, the CDR3 is TGCGCCAGCAGCCAAGATTCGTCAGGGGTTGAAGGCTACACCTTC. It yields the protein CASSQDSSGVEGYTF. V is TRBV4-1 and J is TRBJ1-2; tentatively, D is TRBD1 (6 bases). The V and J ends lost 0 bases and 8 bases respectively, with 16 bases between them. Germline V gene sequence: CDR1 MGHRA, CDR2 YSYEKL. This CDR3 comprises 15 residues.

The J gene is TRBJ2-3, the V gene TRBV2, with 12 bases fitting TRBD2. The germline V gene encodes CDR1 SNHLY and CDR2 FYNNEI. Trimming at V came to 6 bases and at J to 6 bases, leaving 10 bases not matched to a gene. This CDR3 region has 16 residues. The CDR3 nucleotides read TGTGCCAGCAGGCCATCTAGCGGGGGGGCCTGGGATACGCAGTATTTT. It encodes CASRPSSGGAWDTQYF. The full variable domain, completed using reference TRBV2 and TRBJ2-3, is EPEVTQTPSHQVTQMGQEVILRCVPISNHLYFYWYRQILGQKVEFLVSFYNNEISEKSEIFDDQFSVERPDGSNFTLKIRSTKLEDSAMYFCASRPSSGGAWDTQYFGPGTRLTVL.

The CDR3: CASSRDAYEQYF. CDR3 nucleotides: TGTGCCAGCAGTCGGGATGCCTACGAGCAGTACTTC. The chain employs TRBV6-5 and TRBJ2-5; perhaps TRBD2 as D (5 bases). The J call is doubtful: the DNA matches TRBJ2-7 better. Germline loops: CDR1 MNHEY, CDR2 SVGAGI. The CDR3 has 12 residues.

V usage is TRBV4-1 and J usage is TRBJ1-6, with a weak D call TRBD1 (5 bases). Trimming took 1 base from V and 10 from J, leaving 8 bases between them. The CDR3 length is 13 residues. Germline values: CDR1 MGHRA, CDR2 YSYEKL. CDR3 sequence (DNA): TGCGCCAGCAGCCAAGGGGGCATATCACCCCTCCACTTT. As protein: CASSQGGISPLHF.

CDR3 bases: TGTGCCACGGAAAGGGGCACTGAAGCTTTCTTT. It translates to CATERGTEAFF. V and J are TRBV21-1 and TRBJ1-1; the tabulated D call, TRBD1, remains unverified against the DNA. TRBV21-1 is given as a pseudogene. The CDR3 sequence is 11 residues long.

There are a few counts of this clone. This chain joins TRBV18 and TRBJ2-7; D unclear. From germline, CDR1 is KGHSH and CDR2 LQKENI. The CDR3 length is 13 residues. V was trimmed by 2 bases and J by 9 bases, leaving 14 bases between them. In DNA, the CDR3 is TGTGCCAGCTCACCAGCCCCAACTCGCGGGCAGTACTTC. Amino acids: CASSPAPTRGQYF. Full variable domain (rest looked up from reference TRBV18 and TRBJ2-7): NAGVMQNPRHLVRRRGQEARLRCSPMKGHSHVYWYRQLPEEGLKFMVYLQKENIIDESGMPKERFSAEFPKEGPSILRIQQVVRGDSAAYFCASSPAPTRGQYFGPGTRLTVT.

This clone was counted only a few times. The chain is built from TRBV6-6 and TRBJ1-4, with D unclear. V lost 6 bases to trimming and J lost 8 bases, with 16 bases between them. Germline-derived CDR1 and CDR2 are MNHNY and SVGAGI (reference sequence). CDR3 size: 14 residues. The CDR3 loop reads CASRGSGLGEKLFF. In DNA, the CDR3 is TGTGCCAGCAGGGGGAGCGGGCTCGGGGAAAAACTGTTTTTT.

The chain links TRBV9 to TRBJ1-3, with a possible D match to TRBD1 (5 bases). The CDR3 runs to 16 residues. Germline V CDR1 and CDR2: SGDLS, YYNGEE. V shed 0 bases and J shed 1 base, with 11 bases lying between them. As DNA, the CDR3 is TGTGCCAGCAGCGTAGCTACCCCAGGGTCTGGAAACACCATATATTTT. Its protein is CASSVATPGSGNTIYF. Full variable domain (missing parts from reference TRBV9 and TRBJ1-3): DSGVTQTPKHLITATGQRVTLRCSPRSGDLSVYWYQQSLDQGLQFLIQYYNGEERAKGNILERFSAQQFPDLHSELNLSSLELGDSALYFCASSVATPGSGNTIYFGEGSWLTVV.

This rearrangement joins TRBV29-1 to TRBJ1-2; D is unclear. Germline V gene data show CDR1 as SQVTM and CDR2 as ANQGSEA. V was shortened by 3 bases and J by 7 bases, with 9 bases between the two germline ends. This CDR3 region has 11 residues. CDR3 nucleotide sequence: TGCAGCGTTGAGTCAAGGAGTGGCTACACCTTC. It yields the protein CSVESRSGYTF.

The V and J genes are TRBV27 and TRBJ2-1, with 9 nucleotides matching TRBD2. V shed 5 bases and J 2 bases; nucleotides not matched to a gene: 4. The CDR3 is 15 amino acids. Germline lookup yields CDR1 MNHEY and CDR2 SMNVEV (reference sequence). CDR3: CASSPGGGAYNEQFF. Here the CDR3 DNA reads TGTGCCAGCAGTCCTGGCGGGGGGGCCTACAATGAGCAGTTCTTC.

V usage is TRBV5-1 and J usage is TRBJ2-1, with 7 bases fitting TRBD1. With V trimmed by 3 bases and J by 4 bases, 4 bases remained unmatched. CDR1 is SGHRS, CDR2 YFSETQ, per germline. The CDR3 consists of 14 residues. DNA for the CDR3: TGCGCCAGCAGCTCCGGACAGGTTTACAATGAGCAGTTCTTC. Translated: CASSSGQVYNEQFF.

The rearrangement joins TRBV7-2 to TRBJ2-5, with unresolved D. Trimming took off 1 base at V and 5 bases at J, with 8 bases between the two ends. The CDR3 loop spans 13 amino acids. The germline CDR1 and CDR2 sequences are SGHTA and FQGNSA. CDR3 in DNA: TGTGCCAGCAGCTTAGTTCCCTCGGAGACCCAGTACTTC. Residues: CASSLVPSETQYF.

The V call is TRBV6-5, the J call TRBJ2-2; 8 bases agree with TRBD1. Germline V gene sequence: CDR1 MNHEY, CDR2 SVGAGI. CDR3 length: 14 residues. With V trimmed by 2 bases and J by 8 bases, 4 bases remained unmatched. In DNA form, the CDR3 reads TGTGCCAGCAGTTACGGGACAGGAACGGGGGAGCTGTTTTTT. Translated, it gives CASSYGTGTGELFF.

The chain combines TRBV27 with TRBJ2-7, with 12 bases identical to TRBD2. Germline V gives CDR1 MNHEY, CDR2 SMNVEV (reference sequence). Unmatched junction bases numbered 8, after V lost 5 bases and J lost 0 bases. The CDR3 has 17 amino acids. The CDR3, as DNA: TGTGCCAGCAGTCTGTCCTCTAGCGGGGGGGGCTCCTACGAGCAGTACTTC. Its protein product is CASSLSSSGGGSYEQYF.

The CDR3 bases are TGTGCCAGCTCACCACGCGACTGGGGAAACACCATATATTTT. It specifies CASSPRDWGNTIYF. This rearrangement joins TRBV18 to TRBJ1-3; D not resolved. The CDR3 is 14 amino acids. CDR1 KGHSH and CDR2 LQKENI come from the germline V gene. Trimming shortened V by 1 base and J by 4 bases, and 8 bases separated the two germline ends.

This rearrangement joins TRBV2 to TRBJ1-6, with 8 nucleotides matching TRBD1. Germline CDR1 SNHLY, CDR2 FYNNEI. The CDR3 loop spans 12 amino acids. With 3 bases clipped from V and 15 bases from J, the junction kept 4 bases outside the gene matches. CDR3 DNA sequence: TGTGCCAGCAGTGACAGACAGGGGAACCTCCACTTT. Its translation is CASSDRQGNLHF.

The V call is TRBV30, the J call TRBJ1-4; D ambiguous. Trimming shortened V by 1 base and J by 4 bases, and 4 bases separated the two germline ends. CDR1 GTSNPN and CDR2 SVGIG come from the germline V gene (reference sequence). The CDR3 loop spans 12 amino acids. CDR3 sequence: CAWSGLNEKLFF. The CDR3 bases are TGTGCCTGGAGTGGACTTAATGAAAAACTGTTTTTT.

The table lists this clone with a few counts. Written as DNA, the CDR3 is TGCGCCAGCAGCTTTGAGGGCCAGCCCCAGCATTTT. It encodes CASSFEGQPQHF. The rearrangement links TRBV5-1 to TRBJ1-5; D gene unclear. V lost 2 bases, J lost 7 bases, and 7 bases lay in between. The germline gives CDR1 SGHRS, CDR2 YFSETQ. The CDR3 contains 12 residues.

This chain links TRBV5-4 with TRBJ2-3; the D gene is possibly TRBD2 (6 bases). This CDR3 has 16 residues. Germline CDR1 and CDR2: SGHNT and YYREEE (reference sequence). The V end was cut by 0 bases, the J end by 0 bases, with 11 bases between. CDR3 nucleotide sequence: TGTGCCAGCAGCTTGGGGGGGACTGTTAGCACAGATACGCAGTATTTT. This encodes CASSLGGTVSTDTQYF.

This clone was seen just once. The chain couples TRBV7-9 to TRBJ2-7; D is ambiguous. This CDR3 has 14 residues. CDR1 is SEHNR and CDR2 is FQNEAQ in the germline V gene (reference sequence). V gave up 4 bases and J gave up 3 bases, with 13 bases separating them. The DNA of the CDR3 is TGTGCCAGCAGCTCCCCCGGTACCCGCTACGAGCAGTACTTC. Its translation is CASSSPGTRYEQYF. The entire variable domain, with the rest obtained from reference TRBV7-9 and TRBJ2-7, is as follows: DTGVSQNPRHKITKRGQNVTFRCDPISEHNRLYWYRQTLGQGPEFLTYFQNEAQLEKSRLLSDRFSAERPKGSFSTLEIQRTEQGDSAMYLCASSSPGTRYEQYFGPGTRLTVT.

This chain uses TRBV9 with TRBJ1-2, with 9 bases identical to TRBD1. Trimming at V came to 3 bases and at J to 0 bases, leaving 6 bases not matched to a gene. The CDR3 sequence is 16 residues long. Germline values: CDR1 SGDLS, CDR2 YYNGEE. CDR3 sequence: CASSGTGTGTNYGYTF. CDR3 nucleotide sequence: TGTGCCAGCAGCGGCACCGGGACAGGGACTAACTATGGCTACACCTTC.

This chain uses TRBV5-1 with TRBJ2-7; D gene ambiguous. The CDR3 consists of 13 residues. In germline, CDR1 is SGHRS, CDR2 YFSETQ. V was clipped by 2 bases and J by 5 bases, with 11 bases between them. In DNA, the CDR3 is TGCGCCAGCAGCTTCCCCCCCATAGACGAGCAGTACTTC. This translates into CASSFPPIDEQYF.

This chain joins TRBV5-1 and TRBJ2-3; D is possibly TRBD1 (6 bases). Trimming shortened V by 4 bases and J by 3 bases, and 15 bases separated the two germline ends. Germline CDR1 and CDR2: SGHRS and YFSETQ. The CDR3 is 15 residues long. The CDR3 sequence: CASSGGFGATDTQYF. The CDR3 DNA reads as TGCGCCAGCAGCGGGGGCTTTGGAGCGACAGATACGCAGTATTTT.

This sequence joins TRBV5-6 and TRBJ2-7; D may be TRBD1 (6 bases). The CDR3 runs 13 residues. V lost 3 bases and J 2 bases, leaving 9 bases between the germline ends. The germline V gene has CDR1 SGHDT and CDR2 YYEEEE. In nucleotides, the CDR3 is TGTGCCAGCAGCTCCAGGGGCCCCTACGAGCAGTACTTC. Translating it yields CASSSRGPYEQYF.

This clone was recorded once. The chain couples TRBV6-1 to TRBJ2-5; a weak D match, TRBD2 (7 bases). V was shortened by 2 bases and J by 4 bases, with 20 bases between the two germline ends. The CDR3 sequence is 17 residues long. The germline V gene has CDR1 MNHNS and CDR2 SASEGT. The CDR3 DNA follows: TGTGCCAGCAGTGAATACGGGGGGCTAGCGGATGGAGAGACCCAGTACTTC. Translation: CASSEYGGLADGETQYF.

The chain employs TRBV7-9 and TRBJ2-7; perhaps TRBD2 as D (5 bases). The germline V and J ends were trimmed by 5 bases and 3 bases, with 11 bases remaining between them. This CDR3 has 13 residues. Germline CDR1 and CDR2: SEHNR and FQNEAQ (reference sequence). The CDR3 DNA reads TGTGCCAGCAGCCCCCGGACTGGCTACGAGCAGTACTTC. Protein sequence: CASSPRTGYEQYF.